A selection of T cell receptor beta chains follows, all from one sample in a study of control samples from healthy donors and cancer patients. Profiled with immunoSEQ multiplex PCR; TCRdb holds only in-frame clones, not every one. Of approximately 100,000 clones detected, approximately 90% appear once; the ten largest clones hold about 16%. Sequencing was performed on blood. The source of these receptors is a woman between 45 and 65 years old in good health. The CDR3 runs from the conserved cysteine through the conserved F or W. A D gene is named only where the DNA matches it firmly. Size tells how often a clone was seen (once, few, many) or the class of an expanded clone, and some rows leave it out.

>.|TRBV3-1/TRBV3-2|TRBJ1-1|.
TGTGCCAGCAGCCAATCCACAGGGTGGGGTGAAGCTTTCTTT
CASSQSTGWGEAFF
>.|TRBV3-1/TRBV3-2|TRBJ2-5|.
TGTGCCAGCAGCCAAGAAGATCCGATACAGGGGAGGGAGACCCAGTACTTC
CASSQEDPIQGRETQYF
>.|TRBV9|TRBJ1-4|.
TGTGCCAGCAGCGAGCGGGCGTCTAATGAAAAACTGTTTTTT
CASSERASNEKLFF
>.|TRBV29-1|TRBJ2-1|.
TGCAGCGTTGAAGCCGGGGGTAGCGGCGGCTCCTACAATGAGCAGTTCTTC
CSVEAGGSGGSYNEQFF
>TRBD2|TRBV9|TRBJ2-1|.
TGTGCCAGCAGCGCCCGGCTGCTAGCGGGAGGGGACGGTGAGCAGTTCTTC
CASSARLLAGGDGEQFF
>TRBD1|TRBV7-8|TRBJ1-1|few
TGTGCCAGCAGCCGAGGGGGCAGCGACACTGAAGCTTTCTTT
CASSRGGSDTEAFF
>TRBD1|TRBV14|TRBJ1-4|.
TGTGCCAGCAGCCAAGATAGAGGACAGGGCGCCGAAAAACTGTTTTTT
CASSQDRGQGAEKLFF
>.|TRBV6-5|TRBJ2-5|.
TGTGCCAGCAGTCAGGGGTGGTCCCAGTACTTC
CASSQGWSQYF
>.|TRBV19|TRBJ1-1|.
TGTGCCAGTAGTATAGAGCCCTCCGTTTACACTGAAGCTTTCTTT
CASSIEPSVYTEAFF
>TRBD1|TRBV3-1/TRBV3-2|TRBJ2-5|.
TGTGCCAGCAGCCCCTTCCGGACAGGGGGCGGGGAGACCCAGTACTTC
CASSPFRTGGGETQYF
>TRBD1|TRBV5-1|TRBJ1-6|.
TGCGCCAGCAGCAGTGGACAGGGAATGAATTCACCCCTCCACTTT
CASSSGQGMNSPLHF
>.|TRBV6-4|TRBJ1-2|few
TGTGCCAGCAAGCGGGATGGCTACACCTTC
CASKRDGYTF
>.|TRBV18|TRBJ2-5|.
TGTGCCAGCTCACGAAGCAGCATGCAAGAGACCCAGTACTTC
CASSRSSMQETQYF
>.|TRBV20-1|TRBJ1-2|.
TGCAGTGCTAGTTCAGGGAAGATTTATGGCTACACCTTC
CSASSGKIYGYTF
>TRBD2|TRBV11-2|TRBJ2-1|.
TGTGCCAGCAGAAACCTAGCGGGGGGGTCCTCTAATGAGCAGTTCTTC
CASRNLAGGSSNEQFF
>TRBD1|TRBV7-6|TRBJ2-2|.
TGTGCCAGCAGACCAGGGGGAAGGGGCACCGGGGAGCTGTTTTTT
CASRPGGRGTGELFF
>.|TRBV12-3/TRBV12-4|TRBJ1-1|once
TGTGCCAGTAAAGTTGAGGGCACTGAAGCTTTCTTT
CASKVEGTEAFF
>.|TRBV27|TRBJ1-1|.
TGTGCCAGCAAGGTGTCTTGGGCCACTGAAGCTTTCTTT
CASKVSWATEAFF
>TRBD1|TRBV11-2|TRBJ2-7|.
TGTGCCAGCAGCCGCGAAGGGACAGGGGTCGACGAGCAGTACTTC
CASSREGTGVDEQYF
>.|TRBV7-3|TRBJ1-2|.
TGTGCCAGCAGCGCAGGGAACTATGGCTACACCTTC
CASSAGNYGYTF
>.|TRBV3-1/TRBV3-2|TRBJ2-3|.
TGTGCCAGCAGCTATCAGACCTCAGGCACAGATACGCAGTATTTT
CASSYQTSGTDTQYF
>.|TRBV6-5|TRBJ2-3|.
TGTGCCAGCAGTTCTCAGGAGTCCAGGGCACGGAATACGCAGTATTTT
CASSSQESRARNTQYF
>TRBD1|TRBV25-1|TRBJ2-3|.
TGTGCCAGCAGTGATTTGGACAGGCCCACAGATACGCAGTATTTT
CASSDLDRPTDTQYF
>.|TRBV2|TRBJ1-1|.
TGTGCCAGCAGGGCGGGCCCCGGAGAAGCTTTCTTT
CASRAGPGEAFF
>.|TRBV19|TRBJ1-2|.
TGTGCCAGTATTAAATTGGCAGGGAATGACTATGGCTACACCTTC
CASIKLAGNDYGYTF
>TRBD2|TRBV27|TRBJ2-1|.
TGTGCCAGCACCGCCGTCCCGGGACAGTTTAGCGGGAGAGGGAGCAATGAGCAGTTCTTC
CASTAVPGQFSGRGSNEQFF
>TRBD2|TRBV7-2|TRBJ2-1|.
TGTGCCAGCAGCTTAGTGTCTAGCGGTCGCCTTTACAATGAGCAGTTCTTC
CASSLVSSGRLYNEQFF
>TRBD2|TRBV6-5|TRBJ2-7|.
TGTGCCAGCAGTTACTCGAGACCCAGCGGGGGCAACGAGCAGTACTTC
CASSYSRPSGGNEQYF
>TRBD2|TRBV9|TRBJ2-3|.
TGTGCCAGCAGCGTAGTCGGAGCGGGGACAGATACGCAGTATTTT
CASSVVGAGTDTQYF
>.|TRBV6-5|TRBJ1-1|.
TGTGCCAGCAGTTACCAGTTGAACACTGAAGCTTTCTTT
CASSYQLNTEAFF
>TRBD2|TRBV11-1|TRBJ2-3|.
TGTGCCAGCAGCTTAGGGACTAGCGGAAACACAGATACGCAGTATTTT
CASSLGTSGNTDTQYF
>TRBD1|TRBV7-2|TRBJ1-1|.
TGTGCCAGCAGCAAGGACAGGGCCAAGAGGAACACTGAAGCTTTCTTT
CASSKDRAKRNTEAFF